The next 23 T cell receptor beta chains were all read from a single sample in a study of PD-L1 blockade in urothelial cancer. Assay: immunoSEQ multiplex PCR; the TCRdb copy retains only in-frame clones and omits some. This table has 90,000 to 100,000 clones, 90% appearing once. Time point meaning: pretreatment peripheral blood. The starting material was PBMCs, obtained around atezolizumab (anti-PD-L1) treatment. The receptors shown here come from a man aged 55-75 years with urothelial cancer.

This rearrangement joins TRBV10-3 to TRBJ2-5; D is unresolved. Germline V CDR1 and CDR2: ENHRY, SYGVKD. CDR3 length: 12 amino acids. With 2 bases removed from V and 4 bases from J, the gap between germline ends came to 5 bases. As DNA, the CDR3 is TGTGCCATCAGTGAGCCGAGAGAGACCCAGTACTTC. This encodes CAISEPRETQYF.

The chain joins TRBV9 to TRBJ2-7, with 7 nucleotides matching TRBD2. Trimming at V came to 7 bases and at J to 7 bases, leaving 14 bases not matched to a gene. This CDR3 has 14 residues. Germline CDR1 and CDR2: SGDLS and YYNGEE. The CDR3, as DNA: TGTGCCAGCGGGAGGGCGGGAGACGTTAAGGAGCAGTACTTC. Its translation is CASGRAGDVKEQYF.

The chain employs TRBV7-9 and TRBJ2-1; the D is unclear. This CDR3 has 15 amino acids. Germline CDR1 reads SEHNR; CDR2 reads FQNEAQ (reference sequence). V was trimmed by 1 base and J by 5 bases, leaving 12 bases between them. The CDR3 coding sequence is TGTGCCAGCAGCTTAGGGTCAGGTGTCAACAATGAGCAGTTCTTC. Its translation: CASSLGSGVNNEQFF.

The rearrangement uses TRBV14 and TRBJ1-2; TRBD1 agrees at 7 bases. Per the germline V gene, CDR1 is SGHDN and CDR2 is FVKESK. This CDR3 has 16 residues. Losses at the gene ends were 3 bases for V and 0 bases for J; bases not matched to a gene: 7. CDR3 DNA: TGTGCCAGCAGCCAGAGACAGGGCCCATCTAACTATGGCTACACCTTC. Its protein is CASSQRQGPSNYGYTF.

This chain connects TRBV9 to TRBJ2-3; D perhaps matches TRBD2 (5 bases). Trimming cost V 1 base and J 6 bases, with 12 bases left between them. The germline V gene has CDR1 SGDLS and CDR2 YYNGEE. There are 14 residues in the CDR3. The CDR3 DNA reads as TGTGCCAGCAGCGTACTAGCTGCATGGGATACGCAGTATTTT. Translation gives CASSVLAAWDTQYF.

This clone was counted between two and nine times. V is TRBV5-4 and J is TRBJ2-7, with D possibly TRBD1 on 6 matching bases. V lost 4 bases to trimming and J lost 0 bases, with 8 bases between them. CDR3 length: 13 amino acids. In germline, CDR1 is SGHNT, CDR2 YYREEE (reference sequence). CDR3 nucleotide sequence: TGTGCCAGCAGCCCGGGACACTCCTACGAGCAGTACTTC. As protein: CASSPGHSYEQYF.

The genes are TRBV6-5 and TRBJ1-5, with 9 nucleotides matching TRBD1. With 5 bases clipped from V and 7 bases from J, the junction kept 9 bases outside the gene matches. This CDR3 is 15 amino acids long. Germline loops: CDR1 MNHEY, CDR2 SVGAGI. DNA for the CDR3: TGTGCCAGCAGTAACGACAGGGGGGGGAGCCAGCCCCAGCATTTT. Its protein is CASSNDRGGSQPQHF.

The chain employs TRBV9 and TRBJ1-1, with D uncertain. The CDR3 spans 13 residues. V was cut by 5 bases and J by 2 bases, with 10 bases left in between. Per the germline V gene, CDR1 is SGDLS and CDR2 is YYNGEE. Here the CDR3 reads CASSREINTEAFF. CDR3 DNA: TGTGCCAGCAGTAGAGAGATAAACACTGAAGCTTTCTTT.

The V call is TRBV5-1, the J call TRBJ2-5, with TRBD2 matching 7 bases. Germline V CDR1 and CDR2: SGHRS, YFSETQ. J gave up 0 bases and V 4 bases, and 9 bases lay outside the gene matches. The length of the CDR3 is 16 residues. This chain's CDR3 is CASSVDPSGDQETQYF. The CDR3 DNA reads TGCGCCAGCAGCGTTGACCCAAGCGGGGACCAAGAGACCCAGTACTTC.

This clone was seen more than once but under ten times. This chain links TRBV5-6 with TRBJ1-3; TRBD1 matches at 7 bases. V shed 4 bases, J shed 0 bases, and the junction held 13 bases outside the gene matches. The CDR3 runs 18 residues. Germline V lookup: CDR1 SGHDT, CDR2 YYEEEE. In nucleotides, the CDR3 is TGTGCCAGCAGCCGCCGGGACAGAAGTTTTTTCTCTGGAAACACCATATATTTT. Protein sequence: CASSRRDRSFFSGNTIYF.

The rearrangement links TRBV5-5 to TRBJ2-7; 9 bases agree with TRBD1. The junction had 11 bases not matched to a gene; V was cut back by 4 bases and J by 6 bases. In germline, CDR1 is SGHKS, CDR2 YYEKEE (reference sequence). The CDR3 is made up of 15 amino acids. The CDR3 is CASSLTGTGIIEQYF. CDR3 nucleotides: TGTGCCAGCAGCCTCACCGGGACAGGGATCATCGAGCAGTACTTC. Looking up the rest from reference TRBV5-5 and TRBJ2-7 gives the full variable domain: DAGVTQSPTHLIKTRGQQVTLRCSPISGHKSVSWYQQVLGQGPQFIFQYYEKEERGRGNFPDRFSARQFPNYSSELNVNALLLGDSALYLCASSLTGTGIIEQYFGPGTRLTVT.

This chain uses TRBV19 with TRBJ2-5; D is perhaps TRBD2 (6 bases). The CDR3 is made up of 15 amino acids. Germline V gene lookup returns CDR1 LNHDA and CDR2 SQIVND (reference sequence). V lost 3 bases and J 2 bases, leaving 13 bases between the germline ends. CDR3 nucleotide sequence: TGTGCCAGTAGTATTAAGGGGCGGGGACAAGAGACCCAGTACTTC. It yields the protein CASSIKGRGQETQYF.

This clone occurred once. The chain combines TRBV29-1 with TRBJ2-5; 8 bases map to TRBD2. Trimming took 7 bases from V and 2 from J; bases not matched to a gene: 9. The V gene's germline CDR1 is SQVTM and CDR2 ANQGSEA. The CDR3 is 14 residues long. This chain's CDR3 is CSALPAGAQETQYF. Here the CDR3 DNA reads TGCAGCGCCCTCCCAGCGGGGGCACAAGAGACCCAGTACTTC.

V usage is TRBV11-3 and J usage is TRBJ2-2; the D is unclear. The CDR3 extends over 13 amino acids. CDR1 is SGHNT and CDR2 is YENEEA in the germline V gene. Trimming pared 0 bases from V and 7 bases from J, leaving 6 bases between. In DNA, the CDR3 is TGTGCCAGCAGCTTAGACAGCGTCGGGGAGCTGTTTTTT. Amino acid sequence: CASSLDSVGELFF.

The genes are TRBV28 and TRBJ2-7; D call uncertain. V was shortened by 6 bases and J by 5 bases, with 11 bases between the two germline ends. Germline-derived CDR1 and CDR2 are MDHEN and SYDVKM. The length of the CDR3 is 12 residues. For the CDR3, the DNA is TGTGCCAGCAGCTTCGTCGGAGACGAGCAGTACTTC. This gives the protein CASSFVGDEQYF.

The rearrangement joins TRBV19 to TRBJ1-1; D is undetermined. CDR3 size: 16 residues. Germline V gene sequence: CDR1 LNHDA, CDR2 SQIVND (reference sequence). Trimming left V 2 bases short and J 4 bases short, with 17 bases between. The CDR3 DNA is TGTGCCAGTAGTATAATGGAGGGAGGTCAAGTCACTGAAGCTTTCTTT. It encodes CASSIMEGGQVTEAFF.

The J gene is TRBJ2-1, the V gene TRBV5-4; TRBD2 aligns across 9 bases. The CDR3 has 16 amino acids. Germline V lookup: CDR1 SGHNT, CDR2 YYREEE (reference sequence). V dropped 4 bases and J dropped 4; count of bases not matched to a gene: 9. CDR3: CASSPVSSGGYNEQFF. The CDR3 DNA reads TGTGCCAGCAGCCCCGTCTCCAGCGGGGGGTACAATGAGCAGTTCTTC.

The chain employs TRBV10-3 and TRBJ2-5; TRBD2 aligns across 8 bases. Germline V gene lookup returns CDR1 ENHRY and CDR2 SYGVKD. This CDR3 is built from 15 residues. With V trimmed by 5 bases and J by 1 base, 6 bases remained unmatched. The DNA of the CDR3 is TGTGCCATCAGTCGCGGGGGGCGGGGCCAAGAGACCCAGTACTTC. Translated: CAISRGGRGQETQYF.

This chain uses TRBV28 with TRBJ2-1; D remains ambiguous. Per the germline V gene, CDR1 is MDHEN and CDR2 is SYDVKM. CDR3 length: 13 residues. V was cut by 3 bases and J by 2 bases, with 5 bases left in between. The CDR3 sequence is CASSFNAYNEQFF. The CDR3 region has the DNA TGTGCCAGCAGTTTTAATGCCTACAATGAGCAGTTCTTC.

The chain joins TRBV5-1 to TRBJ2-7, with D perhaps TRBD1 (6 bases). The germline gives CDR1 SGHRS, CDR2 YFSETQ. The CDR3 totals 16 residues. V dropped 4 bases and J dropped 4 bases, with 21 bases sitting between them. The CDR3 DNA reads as TGCGCCAGCAGCGGAGGAACAGGGAAGAATAGGTACGAGCAGTACTTC. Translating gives CASSGGTGKNRYEQYF.

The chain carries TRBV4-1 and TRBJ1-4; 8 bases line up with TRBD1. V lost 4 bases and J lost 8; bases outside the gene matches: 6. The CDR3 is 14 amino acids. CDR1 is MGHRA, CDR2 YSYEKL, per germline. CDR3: CASSRGQGGEKLFF. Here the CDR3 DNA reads TGCGCCAGCAGCCGTGGACAGGGAGGGGAAAAACTGTTTTTT.

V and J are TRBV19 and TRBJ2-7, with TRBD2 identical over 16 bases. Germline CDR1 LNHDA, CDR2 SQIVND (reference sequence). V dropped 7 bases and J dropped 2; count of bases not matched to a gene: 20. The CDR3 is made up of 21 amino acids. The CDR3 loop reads CASIGNPQPHGTSGRAYEQYF. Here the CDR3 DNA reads TGTGCCAGTATTGGTAATCCCCAGCCCCATGGGACTAGCGGGAGGGCCTACGAGCAGTACTTC.

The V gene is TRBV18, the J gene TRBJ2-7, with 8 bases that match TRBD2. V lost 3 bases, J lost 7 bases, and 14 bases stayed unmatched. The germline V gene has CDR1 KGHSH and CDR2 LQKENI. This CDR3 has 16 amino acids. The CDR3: CASSPRRGGARGEQYF. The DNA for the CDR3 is TGTGCCAGCTCACCCCGCCGGGGGGGAGCCCGTGGTGAGCAGTACTTC.